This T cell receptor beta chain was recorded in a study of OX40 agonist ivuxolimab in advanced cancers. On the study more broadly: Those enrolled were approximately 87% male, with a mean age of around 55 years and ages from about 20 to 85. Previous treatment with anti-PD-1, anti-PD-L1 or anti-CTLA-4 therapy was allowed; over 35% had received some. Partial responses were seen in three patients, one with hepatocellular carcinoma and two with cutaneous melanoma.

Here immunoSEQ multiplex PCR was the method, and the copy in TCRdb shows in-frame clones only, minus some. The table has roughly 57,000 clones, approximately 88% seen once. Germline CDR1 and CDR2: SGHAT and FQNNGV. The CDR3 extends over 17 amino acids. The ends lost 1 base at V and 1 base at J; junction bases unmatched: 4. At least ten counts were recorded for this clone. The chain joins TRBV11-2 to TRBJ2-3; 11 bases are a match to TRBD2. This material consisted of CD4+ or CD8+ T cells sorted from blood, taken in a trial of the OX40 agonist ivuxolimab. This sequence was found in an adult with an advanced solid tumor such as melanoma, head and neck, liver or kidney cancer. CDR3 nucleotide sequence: TGTGCCAGCAGCTTAGGCCTACTAGCGGGAGGCACAGATACGCAGTATTTT. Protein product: CASSLGLLAGGTDTQYF.